The rows below give T cell receptor beta chains drawn from one sample of a study of blood T cells in healthy people across ages. TCRdb recomputed calls from the 5' RACE reads with MiXCR, one row per CDR3 protein. The table includes about 570,000 distinct CDR3 sequences, 25% to 30% detected once. The sequencing input was blood. The receptors originated from a woman aged 70-85 years in good health. Both conserved end residues are part of each CDR3. Each record gives: J gene, D gene, V gene, CDR3 protein. The D gene is left open where the match is weak.

>TRBJ1-2|-|TRBV5-1
CASSGTSGNYGYTF
>TRBJ2-5|-|TRBV20-1
CSARDPRRQETQYF
>TRBJ1-2|-|TRBV20-1
CSARPPGGLSYGYTF
>TRBJ1-2|-|TRBV29-1
CSASRGGRGTNYGYTF
>TRBJ2-1|-|TRBV6-6
CASKGAGGYNEQFF
>TRBJ1-1|-|TRBV2
CASSVHSTEAFF
>TRBJ2-1|TRBD2|TRBV3-1
CASSHLAGGPDEQFF
>TRBJ2-3|-|TRBV11-3
CASNRKGADTQYF
>-|-|TRBV20-1
CSASAPSRDEQYF
>TRBJ2-1|TRBD1|TRBV24-1
CATSVTGGFNEQFF
>TRBJ1-4|-|TRBV6-6
CASRERANEKLFF
>-|-|TRBV20-1
CSAGKTGYSEQFF
>TRBJ2-3|-|TRBV11-3
CASSLGTPGHTDTQYF
>TRBJ2-5|-|TRBV15
CATTPRGHQETQYF
>TRBJ1-2|TRBD1|TRBV5-5
CASSLRGTTYGYTF
>TRBJ2-1|-|TRBV3-1
CASSQEGSGSSSYNEQFF
>TRBJ2-4|-|TRBV5-5
CASRISGTTAKNIQYF